Listed below are T cell receptor beta chains from one sample, sequenced in a study of T cells in Graves' hyperthyroidism and ophthalmopathy. One entry per CDR3 protein results from TCRdb running MiXCR on the multiplex PCR reads. The table has 300,000 to 450,000 distinct CDR3 sequences, 15% to 20% seen once. Sequenced: blood. Every receptor here comes from a woman aged 35 to 49 with Graves' ophthalmopathy. The CDR3 runs from the conserved cysteine through the conserved F or W. Fields, in order: D gene, clone size, J gene, V gene, CDR3 DNA, CDR3 protein. The D gene is left open where the match is weak. Not all rows give a size; the values are once, few, many and, for expanded clones, a class.

>TRBD1|many|TRBJ2-2|TRBV12-3/TRBV12-4
TGTGCCAGCAGTATCCGGGACAGGAAAACCGGGGAGCTGTTTTTT
CASSIRDRKTGELFF
>TRBD1|-|TRBJ2-7|TRBV6-1
TGTGCCAGCAGTGAAGATACGGACAGGTCCTACGAGCAGTACTTC
CASSEDTDRSYEQYF
>-|many|TRBJ2-2|TRBV10-2
TGCGCCAGCAGGCCCCCCCGACGGGACACCGAGAACACCGGGGAGCTGTTTTTT
CASRPPRRDTENTGELFF
>TRBD1|many|TRBJ1-1|TRBV6-1
TGTGCCAGCAGGAGACAGGGTAGGCACACTGAAGCTTTCTTT
CASRRQGRHTEAFF
>-|many|TRBJ2-2|TRBV7-2
TGTGCCAGCAGCTTAGCGCCCAGACTGAACACCGGGGAGCTGTTTTTT
CASSLAPRLNTGELFF
>-|many|TRBJ2-5|TRBV29-1
TGCAGCGTTCCACAGGGAGGCGAGACCCAGTACTTC
CSVPQGGETQYF
>-|many|TRBJ2-2|TRBV20-1
TGCAGTGCAGACGCAACGAACACCGGGGAGCTGTTTTTT
CSADATNTGELFF
>-|many|TRBJ2-7|TRBV27
TGTGCCAGCAGTTTTCGGGGCGCAAGCTCCTACGAGCAGTACTTC
CASSFRGASSYEQYF
>TRBD1|many|TRBJ2-5|TRBV10-3
TGTACCATCAGCGGACAGGGTGGTGAGACCCAGTACTTC
CTISGQGGETQYF
>-|many|TRBJ1-6|TRBV7-2
TGTGCCAGCAGCTTAGGTCCTTATAATTCACCCCTCCACTTT
CASSLGPYNSPLHF
>-|many|TRBJ2-7|TRBV4-1
TGCGCCAGCAGCCAAGGGAGCGCCACCTCCTACGAGCAGTACTTC
CASSQGSATSYEQYF
>-|-|TRBJ1-1|TRBV7-8
TGTGCCAGCAGCTTAGCATGGACACTCGACGGACTTACTGAAGCTTTCTTT
CASSLAWTLDGLTEAFF
>TRBD2|many|TRBJ2-2|TRBV9
TGTGCCAGCAGCCCCCGAATAGCGGGAGGCCGTGGCGGGGAGCTGTTTTTT
CASSPRIAGGRGGELFF
>-|many|TRBJ1-2|TRBV27
TGTGCCAGCAGTTTATACCTTAACTATGGCTACACCTTC
CASSLYLNYGYTF
>-|many|TRBJ1-2|TRBV5-1
TGCGCCAGCAGCCCTGGGACGCAACCGGGCTATGGCTACACCTTC
CASSPGTQPGYGYTF
>-|many|TRBJ1-6|TRBV7-3
TGTGCCTCCGGGCCCAGGGTTTCACCCCTCCACTTT
CASGPRVSPLHF
>TRBD2|many|TRBJ2-5|TRBV10-2
TGCGCCAGCAGGACGGGACTAGCGATTAATCAAGAGACCCAGTACTTC
CASRTGLAINQETQYF
>TRBD2|many|TRBJ2-7|TRBV11-2
TGTGCCAGCAGCTTAACACCTCTAGCGGGAGGGTACGAGCAGTACTTC
CASSLTPLAGGYEQYF
>-|-|TRBJ1-2|TRBV20-1
TGCAGTGCTCCGGATCCTTCAGGGGGCTACACCTTC
CSAPDPSGGYTF
>-|many|TRBJ1-1|TRBV6-2/TRBV6-3
TGTGCCAGCAGACCGACAAATATGAACACTGAAGCTTTCTTT
CASRPTNMNTEAFF
>TRBD2|many|TRBJ2-7|TRBV28
TGTGCCAGCGGGGAACTAGCGGGAGACCTCTACGAGCAGTACTTC
CASGELAGDLYEQYF
>-|many|TRBJ2-7|TRBV12-3/TRBV12-4
TGTGCCAGCAGCCCAGCCCTTATTAGGGCCGAGCAGTACTTC
CASSPALIRAEQYF
>-|many|TRBJ1-2|TRBV28
TGTGCCAGCAGTTGGGGTCAGGGTCGGGGCTACACCTTC
CASSWGQGRGYTF
>TRBD2|many|TRBJ2-5|TRBV7-9
TGTGCCAGCAGGGGGATCCGGGGGAGGGAAGAGACCCAGTACTTC
CASRGIRGREETQYF
>TRBD1|many|TRBJ1-2|TRBV7-2
TGTGCCAGCAGCTTAGCGCTTGTGGGACAGGGTCGCGGCTACACCTTC
CASSLALVGQGRGYTF
>-|few|TRBJ1-6|TRBV11-1
TGTGCCAGCAGCCCCGGACGGCTCGGGGTTCATTCACCCCTCCACTTT
CASSPGRLGVHSPLHF
>TRBD1|many|TRBJ1-2|TRBV20-1
TGCAGTGCTAGAGATCAAACGGGGACAGGCGGCGGCTACACCTTC
CSARDQTGTGGGYTF
>-|few|TRBJ1-1|TRBV3-1
TGTGCCAGCAGCCAAGTATCGGGGACCACTGAAGCTTTCTTT
CASSQVSGTTEAFF
>TRBD1|-|TRBJ1-2|TRBV28
TGTGCCAGCAGTTCTACAGGGGTCCTCGATGGCTACACCTTC
CASSSTGVLDGYTF
>-|many|TRBJ1-1|TRBV14
TGTGCCAGCAGCCTTTGGGGAAACTTTGAAGCTTTCTTT
CASSLWGNFEAFF
>-|-|TRBJ2-2|TRBV24-1
TGTGCCACCAGTGATCCCGGCAAAGTGCTGTTTTTT
CATSDPGKVLFF
>TRBD2|many|TRBJ2-7|TRBV6-1
TGTGCCAGCAGTGGCGGGACTAGCGGATATTACGAGCAGTACTTC
CASSGGTSGYYEQYF
>TRBD2|many|TRBJ2-7|TRBV11-2
TGTGCCAGCAGCTTTGATCGCGGGAGTCCATCCGCGTACGAGCAGTACTTC
CASSFDRGSPSAYEQYF
>-|-|TRBJ1-1|TRBV7-2
TGTGCCAGCAGCCTACTCGCGGAACCGCCGGCTTTCTTT
CASSLLAEPPAFF
>-|many|TRBJ2-7|TRBV12-3/TRBV12-4
TGTGCCAGCAGCTTGAGTGCCCCCTCAGGCGAGCAGTACTTC
CASSLSAPSGEQYF
>-|many|TRBJ1-2|TRBV6-1
TGTGCCAGCAAATTGGGCGTCGGTAACTATGGCTACACCTTC
CASKLGVGNYGYTF
>TRBD1|many|TRBJ2-7|TRBV10-3
TGTGCCATCAGTCAGGGGGCTCCCTACGAGCAGTACTTC
CAISQGAPYEQYF
>TRBD2|once|TRBJ2-7|TRBV7-8
TGTGCCAGCAGCTTAGAACTAGCGGGAGTGACTGTCGAGCAGTACTTC
CASSLELAGVTVEQYF
>-|many|TRBJ1-2|TRBV11-2
TGTGCCAGCAGCTTAGAACTCCAGGGTTTCTATGGCTACACCTTC
CASSLELQGFYGYTF
>-|many|TRBJ2-7|TRBV29-1
TGCAGCGCCGCAACAACAGGCGAGCAGTACTTC
CSAATTGEQYF
>-|-|TRBJ2-2|TRBV11-2
TGTGCCAGCAGCTTAGGGTGGACTGGATCGCCCAGGGGCACCGGGGAGCTGTTTTTT
CASSLGWTGSPRGTGELFF
>-|many|TRBJ2-7|TRBV27
TGTGCCAGCAGTTTTGGCAGTAAGTACGAGCAGTACTTC
CASSFGSKYEQYF
>TRBD1|few|TRBJ2-5|TRBV7-9
TGTGCCAGCAGCTTGACAGGGGGCGCCCTGACCGCGACCCAGTACTTC
CASSLTGGALTATQYF
>-|many|TRBJ2-5|TRBV20-1
TGCAGTGCAAGACCGGGAACATACGAAGAGACCCAGTACTTC
CSARPGTYEETQYF
>-|many|TRBJ1-3|TRBV11-2
TGTGCCAGCAGCCCCATGACAGGATCCTCTGGAAACACCATATATTTT
CASSPMTGSSGNTIYF
>TRBD1|many|TRBJ2-6|TRBV24-1
TGTGCCACCAGTGGAAGGACAGGGCTTACCGGGGCCAACGTCCTGACTTTC
CATSGRTGLTGANVLTF
>-|many|TRBJ2-7|TRBV29-1
TGCAGCGTTGAAGGGACCTCTCGGCACGAGCAGTACTTC
CSVEGTSRHEQYF
>TRBD2|many|TRBJ2-3|TRBV11-1
TGTGCCAGCACCTCCGAGGGACTAGCGGGAGGGCCTACAGATACGCAGTATTTT
CASTSEGLAGGPTDTQYF
>TRBD2|many|TRBJ2-7|TRBV2
TGTGCCAGCAGTGACCCGGGACTAGCGTCTTACGAGCAGTACTTC
CASSDPGLASYEQYF
>TRBD1|many|TRBJ1-2|TRBV12-3/TRBV12-4
TGTGCCAGCAGCCGGACAGGCCAAAACTATGGCTACACCTTC
CASSRTGQNYGYTF